This TCR beta chain was sequenced in a study of blood T cell repertoires in COVID-19. Looked up from germline, CDR1 is MNHEY and CDR2 is SVGAGI. The ends lost 8 bases at V and 5 bases at J; junction bases unmatched: 7. CDR3 length: 14 residues. Followed longitudinally, the Seattle patients had been enrolled during active infection. Sequencing was performed with immunoSEQ multiplex PCR; in TCRdb, only in-frame clones are kept and a portion is missing. The repertoire includes over 150,000 clones, 83% of them detected once, and 12% sits in the top ten. The sequence came from an older woman with COVID-19, enrolled during active disease. The sequencing input was peripheral blood. The V gene is TRBV6-5, the J gene TRBJ1-5, with 9 nucleotides matching TRBD1. The CDR3 DNA reads as TGTGCCAGCGGACACACAGGGGGCTATCAGCCCCAGCATTTT. Amino acids: CASGHTGGYQPQHF.